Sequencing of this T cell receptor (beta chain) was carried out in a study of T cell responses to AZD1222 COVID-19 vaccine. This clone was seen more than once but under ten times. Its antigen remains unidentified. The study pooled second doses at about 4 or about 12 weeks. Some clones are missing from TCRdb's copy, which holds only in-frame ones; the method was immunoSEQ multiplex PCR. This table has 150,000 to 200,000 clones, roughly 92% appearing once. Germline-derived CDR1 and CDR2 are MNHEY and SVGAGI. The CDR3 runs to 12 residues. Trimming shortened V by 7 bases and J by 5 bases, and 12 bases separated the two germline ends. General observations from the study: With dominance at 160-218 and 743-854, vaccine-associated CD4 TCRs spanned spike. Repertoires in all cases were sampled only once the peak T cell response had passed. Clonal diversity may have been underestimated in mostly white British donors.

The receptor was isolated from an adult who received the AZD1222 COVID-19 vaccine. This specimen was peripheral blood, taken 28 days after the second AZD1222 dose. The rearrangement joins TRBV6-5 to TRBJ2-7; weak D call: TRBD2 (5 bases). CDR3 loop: CASIYGGHEQYF. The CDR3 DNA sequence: TGTGCCAGCATCTACGGAGGACACGAGCAGTACTTC.